The following is a T cell receptor (beta chain) sequence with its context. Its matching antigen is unknown. The record originates from a study of T cells after yellow fever vaccination. Study results and limitations: A weaker but faster secondary response was observed, peaking on day 5 versus 15. Abundant clonotypes from the bulk population could get into FACS-sorted repertoires as contaminants. Re-detected after boosting: most primary clones, almost 97% of CD4 and less than 90% of CD8.

Germline assignment: CDR1 LGHNA and CDR2 YNFKEQ. The V and J ends lost 3 bases and 6 bases, in that order; junction bases with no gene match: 12. The CDR3 loop spans 17 amino acids. Production of TCR cDNA was by 5'RACE template switching, which also added a universal primer site and UMIs. TCRdb ran MiXCR on the 5' RACE reads and lists one entry per CDR3 protein. The data hold roughly 300,000 distinct CDR3 sequences, with 6.8% observed a single time. The sequence derives from a man aged 18 to 30 who received the YFV17D yellow fever vaccine. The source material was PBMCs, sampled more than 35 days after the first yellow fever vaccination. V gene TRBV4-2 combines with J gene TRBJ2-2; 8 nucleotides agree with TRBD1. For the CDR3, the DNA is TGTGCCAGCAGCCAGCCTGGGGCCACAGGGGGTTCCGGGGAGCTGTTTTTT. Residues: CASSQPGATGGSGELFF.